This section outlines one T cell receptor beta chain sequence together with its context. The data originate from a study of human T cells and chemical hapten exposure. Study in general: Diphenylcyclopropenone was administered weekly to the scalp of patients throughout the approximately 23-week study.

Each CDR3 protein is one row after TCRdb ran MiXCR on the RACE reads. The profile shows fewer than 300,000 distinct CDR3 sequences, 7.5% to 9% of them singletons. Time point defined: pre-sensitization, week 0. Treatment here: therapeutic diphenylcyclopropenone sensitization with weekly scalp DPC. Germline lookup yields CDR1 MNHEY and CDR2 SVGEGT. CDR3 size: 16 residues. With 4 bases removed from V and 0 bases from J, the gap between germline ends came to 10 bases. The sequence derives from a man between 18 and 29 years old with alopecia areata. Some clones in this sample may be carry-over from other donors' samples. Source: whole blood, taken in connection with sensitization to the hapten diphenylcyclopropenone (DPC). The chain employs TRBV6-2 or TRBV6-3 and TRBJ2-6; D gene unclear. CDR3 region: CASSWADFSGANVLTF. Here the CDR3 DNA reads TGTGCCAGCAGTTGGGCCGATTTCTCTGGGGCCAACGTCCTGACTTTC.